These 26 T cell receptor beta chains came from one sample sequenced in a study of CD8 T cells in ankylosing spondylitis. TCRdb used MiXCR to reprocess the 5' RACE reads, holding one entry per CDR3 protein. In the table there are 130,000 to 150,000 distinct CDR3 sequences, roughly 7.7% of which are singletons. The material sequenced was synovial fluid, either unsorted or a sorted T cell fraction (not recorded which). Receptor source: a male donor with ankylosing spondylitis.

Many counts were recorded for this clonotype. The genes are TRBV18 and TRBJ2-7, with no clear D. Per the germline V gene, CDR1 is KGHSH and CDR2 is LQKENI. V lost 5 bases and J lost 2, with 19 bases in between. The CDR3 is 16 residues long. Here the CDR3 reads CASSSVQGIRAYEQYF. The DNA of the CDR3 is TGTGCCAGCTCATCAGTTCAAGGGATCCGAGCCTACGAGCAGTACTTC.

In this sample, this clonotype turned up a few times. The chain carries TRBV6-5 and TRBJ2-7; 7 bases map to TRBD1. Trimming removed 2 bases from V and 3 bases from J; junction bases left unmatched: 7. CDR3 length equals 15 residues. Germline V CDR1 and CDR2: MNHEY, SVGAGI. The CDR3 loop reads CASSYPRQGNYEQYF. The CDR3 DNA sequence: TGTGCCAGCAGTTACCCAAGACAGGGTAACTACGAGCAGTACTTC.

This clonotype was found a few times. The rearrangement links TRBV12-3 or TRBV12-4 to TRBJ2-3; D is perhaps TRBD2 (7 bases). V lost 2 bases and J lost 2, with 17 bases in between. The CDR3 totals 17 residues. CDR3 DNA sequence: TGTGCCAGCAGTTTAAGGGGGGGCAGGGGTTACACAGATACGCAGTATTTT. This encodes CASSLRGGRGYTDTQYF.

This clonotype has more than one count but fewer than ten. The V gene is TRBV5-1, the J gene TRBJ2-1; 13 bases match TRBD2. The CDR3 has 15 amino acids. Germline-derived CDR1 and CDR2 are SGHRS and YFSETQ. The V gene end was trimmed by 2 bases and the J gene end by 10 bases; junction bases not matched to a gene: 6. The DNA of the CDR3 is TGCGCCAGCAGCTTTTTACTAGCGGGGGGGCGCGAGCAGTTCTTC. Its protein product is CASSFLLAGGREQFF.

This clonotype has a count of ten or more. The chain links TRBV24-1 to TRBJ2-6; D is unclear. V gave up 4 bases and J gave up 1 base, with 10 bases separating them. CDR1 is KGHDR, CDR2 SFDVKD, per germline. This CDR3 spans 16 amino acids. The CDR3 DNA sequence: TGTGCCACCAGTGACCATAGGGATTCTGGGGCCAACGTCCTGACTTTC. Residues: CATSDHRDSGANVLTF.

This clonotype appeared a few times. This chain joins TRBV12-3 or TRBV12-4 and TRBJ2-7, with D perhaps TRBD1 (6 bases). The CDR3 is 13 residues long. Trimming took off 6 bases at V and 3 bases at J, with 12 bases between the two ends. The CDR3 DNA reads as TGTGCCAGCAGCAAACAGGGAAGCTACGAGCAGTACTTC. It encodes CASSKQGSYEQYF.

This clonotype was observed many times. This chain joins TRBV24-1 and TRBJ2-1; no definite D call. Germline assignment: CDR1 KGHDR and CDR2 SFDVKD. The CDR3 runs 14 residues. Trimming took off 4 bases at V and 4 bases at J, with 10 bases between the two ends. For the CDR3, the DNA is TGTGCCACCAGTGACCCTCCGTGGTACAATGAGCAGTTCTTC. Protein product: CATSDPPWYNEQFF.

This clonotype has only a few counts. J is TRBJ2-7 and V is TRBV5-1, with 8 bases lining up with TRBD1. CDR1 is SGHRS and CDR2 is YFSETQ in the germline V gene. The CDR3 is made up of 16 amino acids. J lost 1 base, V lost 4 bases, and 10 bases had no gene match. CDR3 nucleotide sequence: TGCGCCAGCAGCCCCCTCTCCGGGACAGGTTCCTACGAGCAGTACTTC. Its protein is CASSPLSGTGSYEQYF. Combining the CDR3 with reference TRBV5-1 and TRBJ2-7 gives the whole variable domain KAGVTQTPRYLIKTRGQQVTLSCSPISGHRSVSWYQQTPGQGLQFLFEYFSETQRNKGNFPGRFSGRQFSNSRSEMNVSTLELGDSALYLCASSPLSGTGSYEQYFGPGTRLTVT.

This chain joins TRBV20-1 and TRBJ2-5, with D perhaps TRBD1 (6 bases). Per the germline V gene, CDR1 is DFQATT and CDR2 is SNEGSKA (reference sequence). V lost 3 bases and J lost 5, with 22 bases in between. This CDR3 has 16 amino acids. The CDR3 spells CSASLRRTDLSETQYF. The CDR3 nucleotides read TGCAGTGCTAGTCTTCGCCGGACAGATCTTTCGGAGACCCAGTACTTC.

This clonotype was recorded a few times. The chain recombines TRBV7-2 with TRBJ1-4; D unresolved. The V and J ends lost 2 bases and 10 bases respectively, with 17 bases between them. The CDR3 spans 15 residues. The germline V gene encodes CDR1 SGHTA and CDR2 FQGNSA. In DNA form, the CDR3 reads TGTGCCAGCAGCTTATACGGCACGGGAGGTGGAAAACTGTTTTTT. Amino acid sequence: CASSLYGTGGGKLFF.

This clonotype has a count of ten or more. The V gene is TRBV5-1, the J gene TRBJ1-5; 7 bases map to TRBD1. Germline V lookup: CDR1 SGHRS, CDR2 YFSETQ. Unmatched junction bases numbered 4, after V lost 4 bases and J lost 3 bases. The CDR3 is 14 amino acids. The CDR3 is CASSEGALNQPQHF. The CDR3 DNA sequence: TGCGCCAGCAGCGAGGGGGCCCTCAATCAGCCCCAGCATTTT.

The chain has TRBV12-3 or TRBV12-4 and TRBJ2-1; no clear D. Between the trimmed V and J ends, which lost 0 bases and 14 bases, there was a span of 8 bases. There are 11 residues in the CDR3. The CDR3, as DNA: TGTGCCAGCAGTTTAGCGCTTTCAAAGTTCTTC. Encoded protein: CASSLALSKFF.

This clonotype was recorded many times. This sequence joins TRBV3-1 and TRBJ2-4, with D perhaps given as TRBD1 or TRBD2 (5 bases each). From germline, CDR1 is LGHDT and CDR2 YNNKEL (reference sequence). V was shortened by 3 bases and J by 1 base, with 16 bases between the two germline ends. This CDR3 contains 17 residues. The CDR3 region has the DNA TGTGCCAGCAGCCAGGTACCGGGGACCCTGGCCAAAAACATTCAGTACTTC. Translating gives CASSQVPGTLAKNIQYF. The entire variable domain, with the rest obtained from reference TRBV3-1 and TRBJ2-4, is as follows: DTAVSQTPKYLVTQMGNDKSIKCEQNLGHDTMYWYKQDSKKFLKIMFSYNNKELIINETVPNRFSPKSPDKAHLNLHINSLELGDSAVYFCASSQVPGTLAKNIQYFGAGTRLSVL.

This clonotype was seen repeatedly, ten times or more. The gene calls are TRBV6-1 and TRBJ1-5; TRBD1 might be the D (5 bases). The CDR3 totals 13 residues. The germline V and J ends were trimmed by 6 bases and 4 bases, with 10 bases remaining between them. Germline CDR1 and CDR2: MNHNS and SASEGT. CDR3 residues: CASRGTGNQPQHF. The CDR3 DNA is TGTGCCAGCAGAGGGACGGGTAATCAGCCCCAGCATTTT.

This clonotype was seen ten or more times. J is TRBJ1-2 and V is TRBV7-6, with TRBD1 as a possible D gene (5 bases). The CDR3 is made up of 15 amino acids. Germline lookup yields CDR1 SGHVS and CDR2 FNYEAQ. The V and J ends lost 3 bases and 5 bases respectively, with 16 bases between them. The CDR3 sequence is CASSFGGADEYGYTF. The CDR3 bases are TGTGCCAGCAGCTTTGGAGGGGCTGATGAGTATGGCTACACCTTC.

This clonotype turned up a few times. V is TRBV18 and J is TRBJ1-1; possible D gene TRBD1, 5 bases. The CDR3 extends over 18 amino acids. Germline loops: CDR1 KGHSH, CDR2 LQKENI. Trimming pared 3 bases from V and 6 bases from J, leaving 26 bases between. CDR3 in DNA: TGTGCCAGCTCACCGCTTTCATTTGGGGGAACAGTTAGGGCTGAAGCTTTCTTT. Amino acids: CASSPLSFGGTVRAEAFF.

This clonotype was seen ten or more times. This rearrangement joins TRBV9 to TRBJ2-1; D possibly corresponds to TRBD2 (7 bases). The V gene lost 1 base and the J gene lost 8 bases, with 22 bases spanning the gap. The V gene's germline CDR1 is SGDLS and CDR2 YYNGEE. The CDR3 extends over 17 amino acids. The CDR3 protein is CASSVPSGGGPRDEQFF. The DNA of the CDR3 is TGTGCCAGCAGCGTACCATCTGGCGGGGGCCCTAGGGATGAGCAGTTCTTC.

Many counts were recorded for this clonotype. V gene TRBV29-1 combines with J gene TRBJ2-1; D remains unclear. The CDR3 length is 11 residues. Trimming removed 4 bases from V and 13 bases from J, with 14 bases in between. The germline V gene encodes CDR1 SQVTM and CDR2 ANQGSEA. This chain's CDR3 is CSVADGDSQFF. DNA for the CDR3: TGCAGCGTTGCGGATGGTGACTCTCAGTTCTTC.

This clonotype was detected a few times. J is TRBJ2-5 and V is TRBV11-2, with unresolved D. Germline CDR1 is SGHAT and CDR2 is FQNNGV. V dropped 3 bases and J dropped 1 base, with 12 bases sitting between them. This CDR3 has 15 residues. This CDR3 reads CASSFLSQFQETQYF. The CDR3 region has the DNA TGTGCCAGCAGCTTTCTCTCTCAATTCCAAGAGACCCAGTACTTC.

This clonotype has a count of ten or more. Here the CDR3 reads CSAITGKDQPQHF. Written as DNA, the CDR3 is TGCAGTGCAATTACAGGGAAGGACCAGCCCCAGCATTTT. This sequence joins TRBV20-1 and TRBJ1-5; possibly TRBD1 for D (6 bases). Trimming left V 6 bases short and J 7 bases short, with 16 bases between. The CDR3 spans 13 residues. CDR1 and CDR2 (germline): DFQATT, SNEGSKA (reference sequence).

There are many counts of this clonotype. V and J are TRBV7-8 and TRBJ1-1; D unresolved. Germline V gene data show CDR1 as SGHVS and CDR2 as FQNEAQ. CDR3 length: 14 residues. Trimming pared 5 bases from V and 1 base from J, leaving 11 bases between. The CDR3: CASSPGQSNTEAFF. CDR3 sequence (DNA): TGTGCCAGCAGCCCCGGCCAGTCGAACACTGAAGCTTTCTTT. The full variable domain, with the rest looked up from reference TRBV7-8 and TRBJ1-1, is GAGVSQSPRYKVAKRGQDVALRCDPISGHVSLFWYQQALGQGPEFLTYFQNEAQLDKSGLPSDRFFAERPEGSVSTLKIQRTQQEDSAVYLCASSPGQSNTEAFFGQGTRLTVV.

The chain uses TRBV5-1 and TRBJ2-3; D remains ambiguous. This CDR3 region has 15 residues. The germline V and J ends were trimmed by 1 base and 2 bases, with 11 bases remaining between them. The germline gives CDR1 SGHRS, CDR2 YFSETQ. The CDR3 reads CASSLRAYNTDTQYF. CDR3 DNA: TGCGCCAGCAGCTTGCGCGCTTACAACACAGATACGCAGTATTTT.

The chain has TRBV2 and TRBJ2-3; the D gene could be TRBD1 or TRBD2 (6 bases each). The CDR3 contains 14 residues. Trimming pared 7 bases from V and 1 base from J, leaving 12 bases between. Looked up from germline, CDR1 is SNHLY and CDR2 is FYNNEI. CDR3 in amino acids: CASMGGGGTDTQYF. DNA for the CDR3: TGTGCCAGCATGGGGGGCGGGGGCACAGATACGCAGTATTTT.

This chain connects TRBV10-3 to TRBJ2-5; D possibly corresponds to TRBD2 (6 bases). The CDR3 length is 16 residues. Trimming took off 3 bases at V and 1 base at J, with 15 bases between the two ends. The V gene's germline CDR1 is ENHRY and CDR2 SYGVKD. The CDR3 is CAISEFEGGAQETQYF. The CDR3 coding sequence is TGTGCCATCAGTGAATTCGAAGGCGGGGCCCAAGAGACCCAGTACTTC.

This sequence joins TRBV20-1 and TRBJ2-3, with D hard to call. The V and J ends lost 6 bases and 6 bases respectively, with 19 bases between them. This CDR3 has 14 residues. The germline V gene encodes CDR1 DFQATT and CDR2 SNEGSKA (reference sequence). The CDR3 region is CSAESGAVKDTQYF. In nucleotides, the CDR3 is TGCAGTGCCGAGTCTGGCGCGGTTAAGGATACGCAGTATTTT.

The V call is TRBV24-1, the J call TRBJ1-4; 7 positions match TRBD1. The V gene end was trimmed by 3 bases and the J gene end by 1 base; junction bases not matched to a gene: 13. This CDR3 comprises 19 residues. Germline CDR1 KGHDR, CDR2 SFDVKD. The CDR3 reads CATSDPTGSPGETNEKLFF. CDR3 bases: TGTGCCACCAGTGATCCGACAGGGTCCCCGGGGGAAACTAATGAAAAACTGTTTTTT.